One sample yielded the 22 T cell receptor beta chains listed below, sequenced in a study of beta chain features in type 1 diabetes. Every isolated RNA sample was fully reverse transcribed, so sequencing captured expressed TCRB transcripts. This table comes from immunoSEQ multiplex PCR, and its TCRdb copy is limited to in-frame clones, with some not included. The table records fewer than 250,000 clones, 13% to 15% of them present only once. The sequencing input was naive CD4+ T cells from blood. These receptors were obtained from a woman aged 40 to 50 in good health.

The CDR3 DNA reads as TGTGCCAGCAGCAAAACAGGGTCCGGCGACTATGGCTACACCTTC. This gives the protein CASSKTGSGDYGYTF. The chain recombines TRBV7-9 with TRBJ1-2, with D perhaps matching TRBD1 (6 bases). Trimming took off 5 bases at V and 3 bases at J, with 16 bases between the two ends. CDR1 SEHNR and CDR2 FQNEAQ come from the germline V gene (reference sequence). The CDR3 totals 15 residues. The variable domain in full, completed from reference TRBV7-9 and TRBJ1-2, reads DTGVSQNPRHKITKRGQNVTFRCDPISEHNRLYWYRQTLGQGPEFLTYFQNEAQLEKSRLLSDRFSAERPKGSFSTLEIQRTEQGDSAMYLCASSKTGSGDYGYTFGSGTRLTVV.

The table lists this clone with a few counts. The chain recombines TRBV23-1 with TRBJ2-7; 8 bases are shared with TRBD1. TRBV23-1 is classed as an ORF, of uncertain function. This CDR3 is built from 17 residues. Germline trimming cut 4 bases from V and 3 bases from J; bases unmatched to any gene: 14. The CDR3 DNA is TGCGCCAGCAGTCCTAATCGGAGCGACAGGGGAAGCTACGAGCAGTACTTC. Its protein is CASSPNRSDRGSYEQYF.

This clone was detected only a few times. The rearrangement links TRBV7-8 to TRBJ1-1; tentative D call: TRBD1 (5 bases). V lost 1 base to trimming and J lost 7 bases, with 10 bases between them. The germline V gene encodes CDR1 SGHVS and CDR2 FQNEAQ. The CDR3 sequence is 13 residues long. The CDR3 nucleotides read TGTGCCAGCAGCTTAGAGCGGGGACGTGAAGCTTTCTTT. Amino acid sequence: CASSLERGREAFF.

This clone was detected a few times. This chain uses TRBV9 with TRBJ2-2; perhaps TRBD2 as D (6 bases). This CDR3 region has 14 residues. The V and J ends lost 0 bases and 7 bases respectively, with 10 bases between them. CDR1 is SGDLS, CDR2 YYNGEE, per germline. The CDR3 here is CASSVVGGIGELFF. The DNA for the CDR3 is TGTGCCAGCAGCGTAGTTGGGGGGATCGGGGAGCTGTTTTTT.

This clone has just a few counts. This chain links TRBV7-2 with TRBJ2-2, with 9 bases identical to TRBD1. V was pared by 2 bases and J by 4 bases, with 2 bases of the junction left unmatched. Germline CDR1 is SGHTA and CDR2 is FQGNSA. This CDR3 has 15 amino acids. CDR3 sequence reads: CASSLRDRATGELFF. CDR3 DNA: TGTGCCAGCAGCTTACGGGACAGGGCCACCGGGGAGCTGTTTTTT.

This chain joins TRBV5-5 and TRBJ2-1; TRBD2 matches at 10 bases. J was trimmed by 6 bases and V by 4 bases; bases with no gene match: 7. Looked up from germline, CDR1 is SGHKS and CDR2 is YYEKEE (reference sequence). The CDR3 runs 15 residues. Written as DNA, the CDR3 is TGTGCCAGCAGCCCCGGGACTAGCGCAACCAATGAGCAGTTCTTC. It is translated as CASSPGTSATNEQFF.

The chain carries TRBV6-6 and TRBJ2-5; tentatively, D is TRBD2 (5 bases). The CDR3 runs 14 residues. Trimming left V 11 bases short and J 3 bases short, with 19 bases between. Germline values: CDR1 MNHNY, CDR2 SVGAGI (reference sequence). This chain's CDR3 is CAVGRGSSEETQYF. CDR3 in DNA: TGTGCCGTCGGTCGCGGGTCGTCCGAAGAGACCCAGTACTTC.

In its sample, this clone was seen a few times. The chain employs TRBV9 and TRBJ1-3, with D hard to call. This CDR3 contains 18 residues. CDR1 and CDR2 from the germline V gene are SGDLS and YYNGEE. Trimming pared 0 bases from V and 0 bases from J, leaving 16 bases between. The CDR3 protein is CASSVAGIDFRSGNTIYF. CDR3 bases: TGTGCCAGCAGCGTAGCCGGGATTGACTTCCGCTCTGGAAACACCATATATTTT.

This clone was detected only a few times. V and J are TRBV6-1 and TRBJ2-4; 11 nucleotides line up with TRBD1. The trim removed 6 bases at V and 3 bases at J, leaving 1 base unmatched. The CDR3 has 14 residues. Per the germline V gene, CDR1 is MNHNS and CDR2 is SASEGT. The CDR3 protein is CASRDRGRKNIQYF. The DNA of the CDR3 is TGTGCCAGCAGGGACAGGGGGCGCAAAAACATTCAGTACTTC.

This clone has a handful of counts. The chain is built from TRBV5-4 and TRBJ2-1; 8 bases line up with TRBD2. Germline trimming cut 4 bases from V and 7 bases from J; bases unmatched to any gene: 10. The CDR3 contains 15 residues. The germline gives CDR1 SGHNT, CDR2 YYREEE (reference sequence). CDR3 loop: CASSVTGLGVNEQFF. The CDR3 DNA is TGTGCCAGCAGCGTCACGGGACTAGGGGTGAATGAGCAGTTCTTC.

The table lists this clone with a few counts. As DNA, the CDR3 is TGTGCCAGCTCACCTGTCCGGGACAGCTCCTACGAGCAGTACTTC. It specifies CASSPVRDSSYEQYF. This rearrangement joins TRBV18 to TRBJ2-7, with TRBD1 matching over 7 bases. V gave up 3 bases and J gave up 0 bases; unmatched junction bases: 5. This CDR3 contains 15 residues. Germline V CDR1 and CDR2: KGHSH, LQKENI.

The CDR3 here is CASSPRGGSNQPQHF. The CDR3 DNA sequence: TGTGCCAGTAGCCCAAGGGGGGGGAGCAATCAGCCCCAGCATTTT. This rearrangement joins TRBV19 to TRBJ1-5; perhaps TRBD1 as D (6 bases). Germline CDR1 is LNHDA and CDR2 is SQIVND (reference sequence). The length of the CDR3 is 15 residues. Deletions cut 6 bases from V and 1 base from J, with 13 bases between.

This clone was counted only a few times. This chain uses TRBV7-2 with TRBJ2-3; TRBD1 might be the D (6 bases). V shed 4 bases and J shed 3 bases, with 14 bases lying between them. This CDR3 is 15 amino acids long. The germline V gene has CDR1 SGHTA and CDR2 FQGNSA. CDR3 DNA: TGTGCCAGCAGCTCGACAGGAAGATGGACAGATACGCAGTATTTT. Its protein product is CASSSTGRWTDTQYF. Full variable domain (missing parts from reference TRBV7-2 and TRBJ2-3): GAGVSQSPSNKVTEKGKDVELRCDPISGHTALYWYRQSLGQGLEFLIYFQGNSAPDKSGLPSDRFSAERTGGSVSTLTIQRTQQEDSAVYLCASSSTGRWTDTQYFGPGTRLTVL.

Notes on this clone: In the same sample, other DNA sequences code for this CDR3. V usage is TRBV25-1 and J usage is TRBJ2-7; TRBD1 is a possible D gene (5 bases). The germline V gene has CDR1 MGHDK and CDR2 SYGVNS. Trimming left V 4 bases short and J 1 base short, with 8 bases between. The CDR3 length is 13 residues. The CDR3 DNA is TGTGCCAGCAGTGGGCAGGGTTCCTACGAGCAGTACTTC. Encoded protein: CASSGQGSYEQYF.

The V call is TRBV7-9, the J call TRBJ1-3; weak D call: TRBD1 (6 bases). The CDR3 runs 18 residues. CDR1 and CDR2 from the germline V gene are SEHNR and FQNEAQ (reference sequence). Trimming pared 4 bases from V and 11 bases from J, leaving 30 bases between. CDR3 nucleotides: TGTGCCAGCAGCTCCCCGGGACAAAGGGAACCCCGCCTTGGAGCCATATATTTT. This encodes CASSSPGQREPRLGAIYF.

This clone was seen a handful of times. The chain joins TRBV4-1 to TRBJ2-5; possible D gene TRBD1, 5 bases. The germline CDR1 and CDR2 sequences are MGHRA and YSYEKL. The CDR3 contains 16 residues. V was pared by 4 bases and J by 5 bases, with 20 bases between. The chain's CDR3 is CASSRARQLDVETQYF. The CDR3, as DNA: TGCGCCAGCAGCCGAGCTCGACAGTTAGATGTGGAGACCCAGTACTTC.

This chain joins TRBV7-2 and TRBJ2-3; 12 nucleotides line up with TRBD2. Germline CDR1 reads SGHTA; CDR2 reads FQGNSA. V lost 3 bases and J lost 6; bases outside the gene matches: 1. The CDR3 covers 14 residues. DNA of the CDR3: TGTGCCAGCAGCTTCGGACTAGCGGGGGATACGCAGTATTTT. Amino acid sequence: CASSFGLAGDTQYF.

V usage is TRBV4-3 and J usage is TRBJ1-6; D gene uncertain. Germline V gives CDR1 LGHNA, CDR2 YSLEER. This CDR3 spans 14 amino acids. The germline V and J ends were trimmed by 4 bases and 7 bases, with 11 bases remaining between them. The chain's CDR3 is CASSPSNRNSPLHF. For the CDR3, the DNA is TGCGCCAGCAGCCCAAGCAACCGGAATTCACCCCTCCACTTT.

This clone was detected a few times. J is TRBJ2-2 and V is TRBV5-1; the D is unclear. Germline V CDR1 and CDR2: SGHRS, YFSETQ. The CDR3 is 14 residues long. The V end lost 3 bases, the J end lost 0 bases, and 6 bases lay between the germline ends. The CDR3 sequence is CASSSYTNTGELFF. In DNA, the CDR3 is TGCGCCAGCAGCTCGTATACGAACACCGGGGAGCTGTTTTTT.

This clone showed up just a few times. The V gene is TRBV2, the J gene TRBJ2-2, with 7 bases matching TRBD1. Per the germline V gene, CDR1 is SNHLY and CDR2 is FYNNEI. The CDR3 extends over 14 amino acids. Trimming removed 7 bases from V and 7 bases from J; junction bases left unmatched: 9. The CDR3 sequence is CASNQRQGLGELFF. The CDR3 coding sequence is TGTGCCAGCAACCAACGACAGGGTCTCGGGGAGCTGTTTTTT. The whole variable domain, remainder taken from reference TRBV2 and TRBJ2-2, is EPEVTQTPSHQVTQMGQEVILRCVPISNHLYFYWYRQILGQKVEFLVSFYNNEISEKSEIFDDQFSVERPDGSNFTLKIRSTKLEDSAMYFCASNQRQGLGELFFGEGSRLTVL.

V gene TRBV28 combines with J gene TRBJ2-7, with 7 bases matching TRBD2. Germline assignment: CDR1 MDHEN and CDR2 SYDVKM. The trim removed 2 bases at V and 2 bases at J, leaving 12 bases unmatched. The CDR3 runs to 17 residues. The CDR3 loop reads CASSLPGGGFLPYEQYF. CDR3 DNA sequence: TGTGCCAGCAGTTTACCGGGAGGAGGGTTCTTACCCTACGAGCAGTACTTC.

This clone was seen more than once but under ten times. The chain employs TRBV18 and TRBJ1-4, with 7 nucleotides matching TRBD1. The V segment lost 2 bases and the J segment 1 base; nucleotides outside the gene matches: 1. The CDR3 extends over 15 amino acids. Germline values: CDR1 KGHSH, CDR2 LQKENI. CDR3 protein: CASSPWTGTNEKLFF. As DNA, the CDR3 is TGTGCCAGCTCACCATGGACAGGAACTAATGAAAAACTGTTTTTT.